The 4 T cell receptor beta chains listed next were all sequenced from one sample in a study of shared clonotypes between healthy human individuals (dated by TCRdb to 2020 to 2021). Receptor libraries were prepared by the immunoSEQ multiplex PCR assay. What TCRdb holds here is the immuneACCESS table cut down to in-frame rearrangements. Part of the clones is not present; checked against another copy, under half of the missing clones reflect an unresolved V gene, and the others are unexplained. The sample has 850,000 to 1,200,000 clones on record, 65% to 80% of them singletons. The ten top clones hold 1.2% to 1.5% of the sample. Sequences were obtained from memory CD4+ T cells sorted from blood. Read against the paper, the sample's cell subset or site label means: CD45RA-negative fraction. These receptors originate from a man aged 18 to 30 in good health.

The chain joins TRBV6-1 to TRBJ1-2; no clear D gene. Germline V gene data show CDR1 as MNHNS and CDR2 as SASEGT. Trimming stripped 1 base from V and 2 bases from J, with 11 bases between. This CDR3 has 15 amino acids. CDR3 coding DNA: TGTGCCAGCAGTGAAGTTCCAGCCCGCAACTATGGCTACACCTTC. Residues: CASSEVPARNYGYTF.

V is TRBV28 and J is TRBJ1-5, with a weak D call TRBD1 (6 bases). CDR1 is MDHEN, CDR2 SYDVKM, per germline. The ends were cut back, 6 bases at V and 11 bases at J, with 14 bases in the middle. This CDR3 contains 12 residues. The CDR3, as DNA: TGTGCCAGCAGGTCAGCGGACAGATCCCAGCATTTT. This gives the protein CASRSADRSQHF. Drawing the rest from reference TRBV28 and TRBJ1-5, the complete variable domain is DVKVTQSSRYLVKRTGEKVFLECVQDMDHENMFWYRQDPGLGLRLIYFSYDVKMKEKGDIPEGYSVSREKKERFSLILESASTNQTSMYLCASRSADRSQHFGDGTRLSIL.

This chain connects TRBV28 to TRBJ2-6, with 8 bases aligning to TRBD1. Germline CDR1 is MDHEN and CDR2 is SYDVKM. Trimming removed 6 bases from V and 1 base from J; junction bases left unmatched: 5. The CDR3 consists of 16 residues. The CDR3: CASSGTGRSGANVLTF. CDR3 nucleotides: TGTGCCAGCAGCGGGACAGGACGGTCTGGGGCCAACGTCCTGACTTTC.

The chain links TRBV21-1 to TRBJ1-1; the table's D gene call, TRBD1, was not cross checked with the DNA. TRBV21-1 is noted as a pseudogene. CDR3 length: 16 residues. CDR3 DNA sequence: TGTGCCAGCAGCTCTTATGGGACAGGTTCTTACACTGAAGCTTTCTTT. It yields the protein CASSSYGTGSYTEAFF.